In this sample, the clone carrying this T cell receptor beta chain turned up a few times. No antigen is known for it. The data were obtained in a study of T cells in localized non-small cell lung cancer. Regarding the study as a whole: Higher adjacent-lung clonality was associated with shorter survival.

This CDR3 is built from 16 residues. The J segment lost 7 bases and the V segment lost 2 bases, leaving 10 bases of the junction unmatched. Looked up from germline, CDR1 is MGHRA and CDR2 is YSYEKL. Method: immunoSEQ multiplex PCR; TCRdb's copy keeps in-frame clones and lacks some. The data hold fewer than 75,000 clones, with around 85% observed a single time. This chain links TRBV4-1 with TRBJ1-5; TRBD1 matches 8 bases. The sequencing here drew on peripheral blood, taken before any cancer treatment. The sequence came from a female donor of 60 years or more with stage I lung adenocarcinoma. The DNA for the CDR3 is TGCGCCAGCAGCCAAAAACCTGGACAGGGTATCCAGCCCCAGCATTTT. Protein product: CASSQKPGQGIQPQHF.